This TCR beta chain emerged from a study of T-cell reconstitution after alpha-beta-depleted transplantation in children. TCRbeta library preparation incorporated unique molecular identifiers. In TCRdb, the PCR reads were re-called with MiXCR into one record per CDR3 protein. The sample carries a few hundred thousand distinct CDR3 sequences, 10% recorded once. This CDR3 has 23 residues. The germline V gene has CDR1 MGHDK and CDR2 SYGVNS. V was clipped by 5 bases and J by 5 bases, with 40 bases between them. This rearrangement joins TRBV25-1 to TRBJ2-1; D possibly corresponds to TRBD2 (6 bases). This TCR was sampled from a human donor who donated a stem cell graft to a child with acute lymphoblastic leukemia. This specimen consisted of PBMCs from the stem cell graft donor, obtained from the stem cell graft. CDR3 sequence (DNA): TGTGCCAGCAGTCAACCCCTACCAGGACACATTTGGGAATACGGGAGCCGGGACAATGAGCAGTTCTTC. It yields the protein CASSQPLPGHIWEYGSRDNEQFF. Full variable domain (outside the CDR3, taken from reference TRBV25-1 and TRBJ2-1): EADIYQTPRYLVIGTGKKITLECSQTMGHDKMYWYQQDPGMELHLIHYSYGVNSTEKGDLSSESTVSRIRTEHFPLTLESARPSHTSQYLCASSQPLPGHIWEYGSRDNEQFFGPGTRLTVL.